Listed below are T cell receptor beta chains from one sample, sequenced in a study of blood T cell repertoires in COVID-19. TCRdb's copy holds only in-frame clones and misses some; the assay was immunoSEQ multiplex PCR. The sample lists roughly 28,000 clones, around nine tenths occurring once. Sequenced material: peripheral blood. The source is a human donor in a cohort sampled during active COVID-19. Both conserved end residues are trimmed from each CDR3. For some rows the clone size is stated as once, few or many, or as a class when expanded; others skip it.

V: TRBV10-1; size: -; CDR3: ASSEKRDSNTEAF
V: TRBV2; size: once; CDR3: ASSPRTGAKNTEAF
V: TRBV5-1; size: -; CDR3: ASSLVSSGNNEQF
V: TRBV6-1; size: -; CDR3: ASTLSGPQETQY
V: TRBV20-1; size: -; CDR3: SADTGYVQY
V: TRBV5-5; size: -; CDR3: ASSLSSGGTLYEQY
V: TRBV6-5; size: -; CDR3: ASSPGSLETQY
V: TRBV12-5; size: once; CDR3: ASGTGFGEQY
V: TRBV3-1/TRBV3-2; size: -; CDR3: ASSPGPGSGGSYEQY
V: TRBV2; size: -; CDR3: ASSAGPADSLYSNQPQH
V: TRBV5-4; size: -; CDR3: ASSLEIYNEQF